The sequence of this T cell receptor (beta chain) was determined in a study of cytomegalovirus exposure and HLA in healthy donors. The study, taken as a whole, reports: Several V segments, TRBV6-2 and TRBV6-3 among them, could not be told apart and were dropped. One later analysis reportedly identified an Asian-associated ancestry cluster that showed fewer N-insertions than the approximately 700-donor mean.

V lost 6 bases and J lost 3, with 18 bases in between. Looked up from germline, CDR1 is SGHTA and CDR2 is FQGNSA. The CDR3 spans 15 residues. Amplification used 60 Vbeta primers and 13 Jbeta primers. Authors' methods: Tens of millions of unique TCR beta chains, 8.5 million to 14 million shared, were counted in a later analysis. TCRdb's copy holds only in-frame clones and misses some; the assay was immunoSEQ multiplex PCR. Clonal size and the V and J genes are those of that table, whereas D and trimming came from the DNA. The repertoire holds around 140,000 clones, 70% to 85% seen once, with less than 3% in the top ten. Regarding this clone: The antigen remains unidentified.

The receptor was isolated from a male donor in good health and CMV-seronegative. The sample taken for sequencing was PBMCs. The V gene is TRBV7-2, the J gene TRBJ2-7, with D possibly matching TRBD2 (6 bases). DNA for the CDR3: TGTGCCAGCAGTCCCTTAACGGGAGTCAACTACGAGCAGTACTTC. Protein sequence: CASSPLTGVNYEQYF.